The 4 T cell receptor beta chains in this list originate from one sample, sequenced in a study of T cells in Graves' hyperthyroidism and ophthalmopathy. The CDR3 regions of TCR beta were amplified from RNA transcripts. The HTBI primer set was used in a first-round RT-PCR of the TCR CDR3. TCRdb passed the multiplex PCR reads through MiXCR, listing each CDR3 protein once. Altogether roughly 500,000 distinct CDR3 sequences are present, about half being singletons, with the ten largest covering roughly 19%. The sample was peripheral blood or thyroid tissue (not recorded which). Receptor source: an adult woman with Graves' disease, either hyperthyroidism or ophthalmopathy (not recorded which).

J is TRBJ1-2 and V is TRBV6-1; the match to TRBD1 covers 9 bases. The J call is uncertain, as TRBJ2-7 better fits the DNA end. This CDR3 is built from 14 residues. Germline assignment: CDR1 MNHNS and CDR2 SASEGT. In DNA, the CDR3 is TGTGCCAGCAGTCGGACAGGGGAAAGGAACGAGCAGTACTTC. It specifies CASSRTGERNEQYF.

This clonotype was seen many times. The chain joins TRBV7-6 to TRBJ2-2; 12 bases match TRBD2. The CDR3 has 17 amino acids. The trim removed 1 base at V and 0 bases at J, leaving 0 bases unmatched. Germline V lookup: CDR1 SGHVS, CDR2 FNYEAQ. This CDR3 reads CASSLGTSGANTGELFF. CDR3 DNA sequence: TGTGCCAGCAGCTTAGGGACTAGCGGGGCGAACACCGGGGAGCTGTTTTTT.

This clonotype appeared many times. The chain recombines TRBV7-3 with TRBJ2-2, with 10 bases that match TRBD2. With 7 bases clipped from V and 6 bases from J, the junction kept 5 bases outside the gene matches. Germline values: CDR1 SGHTA, CDR2 FQGTGA. CDR3 length: 14 residues. In DNA form, the CDR3 reads TGTGCCAGCAAAACCGGGACTAGCGCCGGGGAGCTGTTTTTT. This encodes CASKTGTSAGELFF.

The rearrangement joins TRBV7-2 to TRBJ2-7; D unresolved. V dropped 5 bases and J dropped 5 bases, with 16 bases sitting between them. CDR3 length: 14 residues. Germline V lookup: CDR1 SGHTA, CDR2 FQGNSA. The CDR3 region has the DNA TGTGCCAGCAGCCTAGGCTTTTTCTACGACGAGCAGTACTTC. The encoded protein is CASSLGFFYDEQYF.